The clone carrying this T cell receptor (beta chain) was found once. This entry belongs to a study of T cell changes during pregnancy in multiple sclerosis. CDR3 length equals 16 residues. The V segment lost 5 bases and the J segment 1 base; nucleotides outside the gene matches: 7. Germline V gene lookup returns CDR1 LNHDA and CDR2 SQIVND (reference sequence). Clones were sequenced by immunoSEQ multiplex PCR, and TCRdb holds only the in-frame ones, with some missing. The table has tens of thousands of clones, 75% to 90% seen once. Specimen: peripheral blood, collected before pregnancy. This chain uses TRBV19 with TRBJ1-5, with 8 bases identical to TRBD1. This TCR was recovered from a female donor with multiple sclerosis, enrolled in a pregnancy study. This chain's CDR3 is CASSVQGVASNQPQHF. CDR3 bases: TGTGCCAGTAGTGTACAGGGGGTTGCAAGCAATCAGCCCCAGCATTTT.